This TCR beta chain was identified in a study of long-term antiretroviral therapy in people with HIV. A word on this clone: Its antigen is unknown.

Germline lookup yields CDR1 GTSNPN and CDR2 SVGIG (reference sequence). Trimming removed 2 bases at V and 8 bases at J, with 12 bases between. The CDR3 consists of 12 residues. Ahead of DNA extraction, samples held roughly 0.85-11 million cryopreserved PBMC each. Study results and limitations: Against controls, HIV repertoires showed narrower ranges of CDR3 length. Subsequent to ART, diversity was augmented yet persisted below that of transplant donor controls.

At survey level, the immunoSEQ assay was run in its v3.0 version. Clones were read by immunoSEQ multiplex PCR, and TCRdb kept only the in-frame ones, dropping some. Of 20,000 to 25,000 clones listed, over 80% are singletons. The TCR comes from a woman aged 40 to 50 with HIV. The chain links TRBV30 to TRBJ1-2, with a weak D call TRBD1 (6 bases). The sequences come from unsorted PBMCs, collected 1.2 years after starting antiretroviral therapy. The CDR3 spells CAWSRDTRGYTF. The CDR3 DNA sequence: TGTGCCTGGAGTAGGGACACTCGGGGCTACACCTTC.